This T cell receptor beta chain stems from a study of OX40 agonist ivuxolimab in advanced cancers. For context, the study as a whole: Ivuxolimab was an agonistic, fully human IgG2 monoclonal antibody directed against OX40 (CD134), a costimulatory receptor. Intravenous ivuxolimab was administered to patients every 2 weeks at six dose levels: 0.01, 0.1, 0.3, 1.5, 3 and 10 mg/kg. Of the roughly 50 dose-escalation patients, hepatocellular carcinoma was present in approximately 20, melanoma in around 15, renal cell carcinoma in 9 and head and neck cancer in 9. The dose-escalation cohort was 82.7% male with a mean age of approximately 60 years, ranging from roughly 23 to 85. Prior anti-PD-1, anti-PD-L1 or anti-CTLA-4 therapy was permitted, and checkpoint inhibitors had been received by about 36% of dose-escalation patients. Partial responses occurred in three dose-escalation patients: two with cutaneous melanoma and one with hepatocellular carcinoma. The point of sequencing TCRbeta in the periphery was to test whether ivuxolimab changed TCR sequence diversity and drove clonal T-cell expansion. The monotherapy dose-escalation portion (N ≈ 50 patients) of the phase I ivuxolimab trial is reported in the paper. Overall results and qualifications from the work: Low levels of normalized T-cell clonal expansion were also seen in some patients who did not respond. At doses of 0.1 to 3.0 mg/kg, clonal expansion of both CD4+ and CD8+ T cells in blood was seen between baseline and week 6. The antigen specificity of the peripheral T cells that underwent clonal expansion was not determined. After ivuxolimab, more expanded clones were found on average in CD8+ T cells than in CD4+ T cells. In partial responders in the 0.1-3.0 mg/kg groups, normalized peripheral clonal expansion was found to be among the lowest, especially among CD8+ T cells.

To sequence the TCRbeta CDR3 region, genomic DNA was isolated from the sorted cells. The immunoSEQ Assay was used to sequence the TCRbeta CDR3 regions. TCRdb carries this immuneACCESS record with in-frame sequences only. Its versions omit some clonotypes, under half of them owing to an unresolved V gene in the studies checked, with the rest unexplained. The sample has 65,000 to 70,000 clones on record, 80% to 85% of them singletons. Clones ranked in the top ten supply 0.42% of the sample. Patients with autoimmune disease history or receiving systemic immunosuppression were excluded from the trial. Peripheral blood for TCR sequencing was collected from all dose cohorts at baseline, on cycle 4 day 1, and on cycle 7 day 1. The samples were taken from a phase I, first-in-human, multicenter, open-label dose-escalation trial of ivuxolimab. Adults with locally advanced or metastatic melanoma, renal cell, hepatocellular, or head and neck squamous cell carcinoma were enrolled in the trial. Before TCR sequencing, CD4+ and CD8+ T cells were separately sorted from peripheral blood.

Spanning cysteine to phenylalanine, the CDR3 consists of 16 amino acids. Kept here is only the CDR3 DNA, which spans 48 bases and is read in frame from base 1. The germline V gene provides CDR1 MDHEN and CDR2 SYDVKM. V drops 3 bases and J drops 2 bases, leaving 14 bases in between. Worth noting for this clone: No cognate antigen has been identified for it. Nothing much larger sits one base from this clone, and base qualities are not available.

The rearrangement joined TRBV28 to TRBJ2-1, with the D gene not clear enough to name. The sample in question was CD4+ or CD8+ T cells sorted from blood, obtained in a trial of the OX40 agonist ivuxolimab. The TCR originated in an adult with an advanced solid tumor such as melanoma, head and neck, liver or kidney cancer. The nucleotide sequence is given as TGTGCCAGCAGTTTTCAGGCGGCTTCGACCTACAATGAGCAGTTCTTC. Translated, it gives CASSFQAASTYNEQFF.